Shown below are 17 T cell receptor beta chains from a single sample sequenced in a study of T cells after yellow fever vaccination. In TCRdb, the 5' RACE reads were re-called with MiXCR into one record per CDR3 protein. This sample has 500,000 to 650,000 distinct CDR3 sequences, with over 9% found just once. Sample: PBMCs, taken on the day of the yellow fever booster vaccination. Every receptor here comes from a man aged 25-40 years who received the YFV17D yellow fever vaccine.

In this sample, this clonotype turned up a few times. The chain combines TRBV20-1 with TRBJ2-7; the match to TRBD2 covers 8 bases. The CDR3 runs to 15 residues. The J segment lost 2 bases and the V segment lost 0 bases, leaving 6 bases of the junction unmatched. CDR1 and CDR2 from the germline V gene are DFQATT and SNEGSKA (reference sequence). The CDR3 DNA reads TGCAGTGCTAGAGATGGGACTAGGTCCCCCTACGAGCAGTACTTC. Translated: CSARDGTRSPYEQYF.

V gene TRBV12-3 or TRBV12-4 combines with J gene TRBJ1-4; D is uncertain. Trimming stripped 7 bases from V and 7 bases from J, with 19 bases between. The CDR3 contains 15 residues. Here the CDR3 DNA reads TGTGCCAGCACCTGGATGGGAGGAGGAGGTGAAAAACTGTTTTTT. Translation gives CASTWMGGGGEKLFF.

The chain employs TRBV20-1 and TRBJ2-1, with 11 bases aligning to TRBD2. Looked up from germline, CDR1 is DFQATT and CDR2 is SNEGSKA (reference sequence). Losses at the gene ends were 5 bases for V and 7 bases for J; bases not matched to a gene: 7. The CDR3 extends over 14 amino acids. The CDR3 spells CSASSGTSGNEQFF. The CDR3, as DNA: TGCAGTGCTTCCTCCGGGACTAGCGGAAATGAGCAGTTCTTC.

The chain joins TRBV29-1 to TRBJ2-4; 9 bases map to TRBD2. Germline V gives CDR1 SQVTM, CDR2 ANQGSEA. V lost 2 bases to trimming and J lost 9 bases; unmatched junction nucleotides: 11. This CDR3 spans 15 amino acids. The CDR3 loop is CSVETISGSWSIQYF. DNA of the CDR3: TGCAGCGTTGAAACGATTAGCGGGAGCTGGAGCATTCAGTACTTC. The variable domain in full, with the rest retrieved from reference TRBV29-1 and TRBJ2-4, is SAVISQKPSRDICQRGTSLTIQCQVDSQVTMMFWYRQQPGQSLTLIATANQGSEATYESGFVIDKFPISRPNLTFSTLTVSNMSPEDSSIYLCSVETISGSWSIQYFGAGTRLSVL.

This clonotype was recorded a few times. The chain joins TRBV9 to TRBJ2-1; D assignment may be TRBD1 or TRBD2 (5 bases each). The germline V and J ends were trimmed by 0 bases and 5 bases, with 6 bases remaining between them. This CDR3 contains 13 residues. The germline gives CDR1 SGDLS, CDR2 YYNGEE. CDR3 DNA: TGTGCCAGCAGCGTAGGGGGGAACAATGAGCAGTTCTTC. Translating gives CASSVGGNNEQFF.

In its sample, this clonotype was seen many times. This chain's CDR3 is CASSPRLGMAAAQYF. CDR3 nucleotides: TGTGCCAGCAGCCCCCGTTTAGGCATGGCAGCGGCGCAGTATTTT. The gene calls are TRBV7-2 and TRBJ2-3, with a possible D match to TRBD2 (5 bases). V lost 5 bases to trimming and J lost 10 bases, with 22 bases between them. CDR3 length: 15 amino acids. Per the germline V gene, CDR1 is SGHTA and CDR2 is FQGNSA.

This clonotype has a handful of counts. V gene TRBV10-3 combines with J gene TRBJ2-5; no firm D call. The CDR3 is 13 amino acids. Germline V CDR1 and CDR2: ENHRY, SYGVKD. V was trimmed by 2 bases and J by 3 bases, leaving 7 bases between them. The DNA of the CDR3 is TGTGCCATCAGTGAGGGTCCTAAAGAGACCCAGTACTTC. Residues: CAISEGPKETQYF.

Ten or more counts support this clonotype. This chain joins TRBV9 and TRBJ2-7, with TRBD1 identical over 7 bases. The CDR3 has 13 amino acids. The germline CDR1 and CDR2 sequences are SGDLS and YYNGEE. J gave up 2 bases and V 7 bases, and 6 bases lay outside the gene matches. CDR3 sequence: CASGPGQTYEQYF. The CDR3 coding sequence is TGTGCCAGCGGTCCGGGACAGACCTACGAGCAGTACTTC. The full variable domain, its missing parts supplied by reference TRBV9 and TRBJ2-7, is DSGVTQTPKHLITATGQRVTLRCSPRSGDLSVYWYQQSLDQGLQFLIQYYNGEERAKGNILERFSAQQFPDLHSELNLSSLELGDSALYFCASGPGQTYEQYFGPGTRLTVT.

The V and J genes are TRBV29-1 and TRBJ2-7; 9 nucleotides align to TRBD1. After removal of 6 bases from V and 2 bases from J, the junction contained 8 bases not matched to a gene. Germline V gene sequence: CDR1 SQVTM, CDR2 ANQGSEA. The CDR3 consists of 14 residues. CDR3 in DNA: TGCAGCGTGGTCCCCGGGACAGGGACCTACGAGCAGTACTTC. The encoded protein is CSVVPGTGTYEQYF.

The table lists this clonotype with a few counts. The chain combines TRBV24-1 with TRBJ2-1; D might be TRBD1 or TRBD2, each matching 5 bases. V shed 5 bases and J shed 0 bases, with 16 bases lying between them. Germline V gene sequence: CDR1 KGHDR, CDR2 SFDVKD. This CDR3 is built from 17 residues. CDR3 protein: CATSGDRGTNSYNEQFF. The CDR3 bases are TGTGCCACCAGTGGAGATAGAGGGACGAACTCCTACAATGAGCAGTTCTTC.

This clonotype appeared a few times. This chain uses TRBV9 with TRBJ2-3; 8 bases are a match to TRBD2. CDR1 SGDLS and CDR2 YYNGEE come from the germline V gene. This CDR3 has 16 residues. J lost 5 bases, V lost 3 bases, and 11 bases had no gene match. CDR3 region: CASSASGTRVGDTQYF. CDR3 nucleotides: TGTGCCAGCAGCGCCTCCGGGACTAGGGTTGGAGATACGCAGTATTTT.

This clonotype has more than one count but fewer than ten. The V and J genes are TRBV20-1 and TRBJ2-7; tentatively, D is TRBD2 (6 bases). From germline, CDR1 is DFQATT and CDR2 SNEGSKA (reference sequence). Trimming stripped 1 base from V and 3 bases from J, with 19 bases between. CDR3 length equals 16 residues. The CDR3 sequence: CSARGENGGGLYEQYF. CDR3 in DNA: TGCAGTGCTAGAGGGGAAAATGGGGGAGGACTCTACGAGCAGTACTTC.

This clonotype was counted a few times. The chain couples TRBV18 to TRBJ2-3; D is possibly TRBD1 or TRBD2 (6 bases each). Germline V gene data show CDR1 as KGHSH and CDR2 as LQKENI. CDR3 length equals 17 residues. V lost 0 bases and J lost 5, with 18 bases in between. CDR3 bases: TGTGCCAGCTCACCACCGATTCTGGGGGGCGCAGGAGATACGCAGTATTTT. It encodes CASSPPILGGAGDTQYF.

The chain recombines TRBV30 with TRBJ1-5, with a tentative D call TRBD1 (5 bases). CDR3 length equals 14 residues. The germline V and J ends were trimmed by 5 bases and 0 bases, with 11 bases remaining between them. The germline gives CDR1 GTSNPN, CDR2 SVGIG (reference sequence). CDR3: CAWGIDSSNQPQHF. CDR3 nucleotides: TGTGCCTGGGGGATCGACAGTAGCAATCAGCCCCAGCATTTT.

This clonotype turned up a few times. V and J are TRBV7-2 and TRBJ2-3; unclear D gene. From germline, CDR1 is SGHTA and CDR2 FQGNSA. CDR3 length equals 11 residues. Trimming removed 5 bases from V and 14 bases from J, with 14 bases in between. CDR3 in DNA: TGTGCCAGCAGCCCTCAAATTAAACTGTATTTT. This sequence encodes CASSPQIKLYF.

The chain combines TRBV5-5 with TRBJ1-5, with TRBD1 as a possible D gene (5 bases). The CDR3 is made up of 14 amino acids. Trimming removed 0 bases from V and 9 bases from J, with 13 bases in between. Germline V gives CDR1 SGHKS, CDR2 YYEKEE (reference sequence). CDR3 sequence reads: CASSLDRSITPQHF. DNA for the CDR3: TGTGCCAGCAGCTTGGACAGGTCCATTACGCCCCAGCATTTT. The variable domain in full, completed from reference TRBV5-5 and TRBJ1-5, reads DAGVTQSPTHLIKTRGQQVTLRCSPISGHKSVSWYQQVLGQGPQFIFQYYEKEERGRGNFPDRFSARQFPNYSSELNVNALLLGDSALYLCASSLDRSITPQHFGDGTRLSIL.

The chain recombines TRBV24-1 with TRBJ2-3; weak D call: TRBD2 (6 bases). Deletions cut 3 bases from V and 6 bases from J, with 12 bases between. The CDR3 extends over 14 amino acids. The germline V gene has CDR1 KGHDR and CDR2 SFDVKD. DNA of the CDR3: TGTGCCACCAGTGATAGGTGGAGGGCCGATACGCAGTATTTT. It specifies CATSDRWRADTQYF.